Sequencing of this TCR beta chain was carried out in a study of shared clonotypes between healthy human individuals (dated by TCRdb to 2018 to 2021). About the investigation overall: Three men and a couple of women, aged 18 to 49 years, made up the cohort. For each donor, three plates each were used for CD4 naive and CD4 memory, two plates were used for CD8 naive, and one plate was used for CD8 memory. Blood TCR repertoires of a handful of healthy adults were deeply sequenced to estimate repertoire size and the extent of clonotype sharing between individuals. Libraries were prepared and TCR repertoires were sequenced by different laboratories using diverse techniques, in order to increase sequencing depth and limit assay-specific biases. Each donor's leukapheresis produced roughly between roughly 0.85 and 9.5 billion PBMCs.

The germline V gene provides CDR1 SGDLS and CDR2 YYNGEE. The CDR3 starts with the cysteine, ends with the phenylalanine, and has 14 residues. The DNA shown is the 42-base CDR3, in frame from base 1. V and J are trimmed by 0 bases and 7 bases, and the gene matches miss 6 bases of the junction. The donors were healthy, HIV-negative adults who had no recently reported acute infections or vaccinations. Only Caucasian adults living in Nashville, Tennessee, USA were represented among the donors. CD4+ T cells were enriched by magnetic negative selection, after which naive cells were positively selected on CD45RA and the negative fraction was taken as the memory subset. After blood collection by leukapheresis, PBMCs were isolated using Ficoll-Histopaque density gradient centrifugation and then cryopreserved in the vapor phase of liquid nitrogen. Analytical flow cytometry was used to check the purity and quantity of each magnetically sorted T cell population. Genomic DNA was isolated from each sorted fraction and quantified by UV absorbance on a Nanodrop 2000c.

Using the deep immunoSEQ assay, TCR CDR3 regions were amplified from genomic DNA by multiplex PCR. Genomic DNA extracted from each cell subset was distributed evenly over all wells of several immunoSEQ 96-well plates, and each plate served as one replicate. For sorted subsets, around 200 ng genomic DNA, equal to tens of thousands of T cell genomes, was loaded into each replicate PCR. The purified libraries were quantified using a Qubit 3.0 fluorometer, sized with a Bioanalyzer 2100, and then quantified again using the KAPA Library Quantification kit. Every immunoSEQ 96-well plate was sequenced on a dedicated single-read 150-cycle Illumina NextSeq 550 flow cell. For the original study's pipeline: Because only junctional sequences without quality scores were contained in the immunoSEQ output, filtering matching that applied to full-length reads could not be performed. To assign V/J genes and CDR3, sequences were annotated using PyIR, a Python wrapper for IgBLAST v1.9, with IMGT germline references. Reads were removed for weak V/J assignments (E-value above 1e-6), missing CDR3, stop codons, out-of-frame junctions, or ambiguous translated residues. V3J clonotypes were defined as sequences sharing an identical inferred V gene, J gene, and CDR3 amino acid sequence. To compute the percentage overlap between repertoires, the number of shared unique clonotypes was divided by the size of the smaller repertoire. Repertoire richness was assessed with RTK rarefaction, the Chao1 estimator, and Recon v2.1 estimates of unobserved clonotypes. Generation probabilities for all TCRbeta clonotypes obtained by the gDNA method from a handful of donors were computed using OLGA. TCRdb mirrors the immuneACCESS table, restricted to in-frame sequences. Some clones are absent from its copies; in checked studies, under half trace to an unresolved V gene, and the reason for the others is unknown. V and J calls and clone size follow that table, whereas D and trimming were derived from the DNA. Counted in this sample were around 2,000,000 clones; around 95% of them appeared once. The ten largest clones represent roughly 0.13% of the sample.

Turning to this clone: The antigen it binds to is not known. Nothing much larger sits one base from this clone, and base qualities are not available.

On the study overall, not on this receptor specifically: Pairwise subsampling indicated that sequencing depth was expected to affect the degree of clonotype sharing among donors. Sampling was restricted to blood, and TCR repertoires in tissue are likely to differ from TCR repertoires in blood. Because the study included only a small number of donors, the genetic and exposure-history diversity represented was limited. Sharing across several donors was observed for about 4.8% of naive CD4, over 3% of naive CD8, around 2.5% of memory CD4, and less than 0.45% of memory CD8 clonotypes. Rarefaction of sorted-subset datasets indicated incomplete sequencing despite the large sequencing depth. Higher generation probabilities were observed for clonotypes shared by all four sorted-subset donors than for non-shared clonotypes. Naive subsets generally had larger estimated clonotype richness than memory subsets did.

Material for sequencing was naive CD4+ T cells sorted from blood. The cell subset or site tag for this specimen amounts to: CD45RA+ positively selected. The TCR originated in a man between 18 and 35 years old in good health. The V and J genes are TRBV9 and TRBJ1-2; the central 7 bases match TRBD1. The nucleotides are TGTGCCAGCAGCGTAGGGCAGGGGGTCAGTGGCTACACCTTC. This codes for CASSVGQGVSGYTF.